The 20 T cell receptor beta chains given below trace back to one sample, sequenced in a study of OX40 agonist ivuxolimab in advanced cancers. Only in-frame clones appear in the TCRdb table, and some are missing; sequencing was by immunoSEQ multiplex PCR. The sample has roughly 120,000 clones; about nine tenths are singletons. Sequencing used CD4+ or CD8+ T cells sorted from blood, obtained in a trial of the OX40 agonist ivuxolimab. The receptors were sampled from an adult with an advanced solid tumor such as melanoma, head and neck, liver or kidney cancer.

The chain joins TRBV19 to TRBJ2-1; 9 nucleotides align to TRBD2. The CDR3 loop spans 15 amino acids. Germline V CDR1 and CDR2: LNHDA, SQIVND (reference sequence). V gave up 7 bases and J gave up 2 bases; unmatched junction bases: 6. CDR3 region: CASIRAGGTYNEQFF. The CDR3 coding sequence is TGTGCCAGTATCAGAGCGGGGGGAACCTACAATGAGCAGTTCTTC.

The J gene is TRBJ1-3, the V gene TRBV7-2, with D possibly being TRBD1 (5 bases). The germline V gene has CDR1 SGHTA and CDR2 FQGNSA. There are 18 residues in the CDR3. With 2 bases removed from V and 0 bases from J, the gap between germline ends came to 17 bases. CDR3 amino acids: CASSLKLRGPDSGNTIYF. The CDR3 DNA sequence: TGTGCCAGCAGCTTAAAACTGCGGGGCCCCGACTCTGGAAACACCATATATTTT.

The rearrangement joins TRBV6-5 to TRBJ1-1; no clear D gene. This CDR3 comprises 12 residues. The germline V gene has CDR1 MNHEY and CDR2 SVGAGI. V lost 6 bases, J lost 8 bases, and 13 bases lay in between. Here the CDR3 reads CASRPRVNEAFF. The CDR3 bases are TGTGCCAGCAGACCCCGGGTTAACGAAGCTTTCTTT.

Note on this clone: A read error may produce the germline difference seen at one junction end. The chain carries TRBV7-7 and TRBJ2-1; 11 bases map to TRBD2. Germline V gene lookup returns CDR1 SSHAT and CDR2 FNYEAQ (reference sequence). The CDR3 contains 15 residues. CDR3 region: CASSPGLAVGDEQFF. DNA of the CDR3: TGTGCTAGCAGCCCGGGACTAGCGGTGGGGGATGAGCAGTTCTTC.

This chain links TRBV7-3 with TRBJ1-6; a weak D match, TRBD1 (5 bases). Trimming cost V 2 bases and J 10 bases, with 21 bases left between them. The CDR3 runs 17 residues. Germline CDR1 SGHTA, CDR2 FQGTGA. DNA for the CDR3: TGTGCCAGCAGCTTACAGGGCACCCTCGGGGCTGGATCACCCCTCCACTTT. Its protein is CASSLQGTLGAGSPLHF.

This chain uses TRBV2 with TRBJ1-4; D gene ambiguous. The V gene lost 5 bases and the J gene lost 7 bases, with 17 bases spanning the gap. The CDR3 runs to 15 residues. The V gene's germline CDR1 is SNHLY and CDR2 FYNNEI. The CDR3 nucleotides are TGTGCCAGCAGTATAGAAGGCCTTCGGGGTGAAAAACTGTTTTTT. Residues: CASSIEGLRGEKLFF.

V usage is TRBV13 and J usage is TRBJ1-5; the match to TRBD1 covers 9 bases. The trim removed 5 bases at V and 1 base at J, leaving 15 bases unmatched. CDR3 length equals 19 residues. The germline V gene encodes CDR1 PRHDT and CDR2 FYEKMQ (reference sequence). CDR3 bases: TGTGCCAGCAGCCGGAGGCGCCTCCCGGACAGGGGCAGCAATCAGCCCCAGCATTTT. Translating gives CASSRRRLPDRGSNQPQHF.

This sequence joins TRBV18 and TRBJ1-4; D is ambiguous. Deletions cut 0 bases from V and 4 bases from J, with 9 bases between. The germline gives CDR1 KGHSH, CDR2 LQKENI. There are 15 residues in the CDR3. The CDR3: CASSPPSGVNEKLFF. CDR3 in DNA: TGTGCCAGCTCACCACCGTCAGGAGTTAATGAAAAACTGTTTTTT.

The chain is built from TRBV2 and TRBJ1-2; weak D call: TRBD1 (5 bases). The germline CDR1 and CDR2 sequences are SNHLY and FYNNEI. Between the trimmed V and J ends, which lost 2 bases and 4 bases, there was a span of 14 bases. The CDR3 runs to 15 residues. This CDR3 reads CASSENGAGVYGYTF. The CDR3 DNA follows: TGTGCCAGCAGTGAAAATGGGGCAGGCGTCTATGGCTACACCTTC. The whole variable domain, filled in from reference TRBV2 and TRBJ1-2, reads EPEVTQTPSHQVTQMGQEVILRCVPISNHLYFYWYRQILGQKVEFLVSFYNNEISEKSEIFDDQFSVERPDGSNFTLKIRSTKLEDSAMYFCASSENGAGVYGYTFGSGTRLTVV.

V is TRBV19 and J is TRBJ1-4, with D unclear. Germline-derived CDR1 and CDR2 are LNHDA and SQIVND (reference sequence). This CDR3 spans 12 amino acids. Trimming took off 6 bases at V and 5 bases at J, with 7 bases between the two ends. CDR3 in DNA: TGTGCCAGTAGCCCTATAAATGAAAAACTGTTTTTT. Its translation is CASSPINEKLFF.

The rearrangement uses TRBV2 and TRBJ1-5; D gene ambiguous. Per the germline V gene, CDR1 is SNHLY and CDR2 is FYNNEI. V was cut by 3 bases and J by 5 bases, with 11 bases left in between. The CDR3 length is 14 residues. CDR3 loop: CASSDGGFYQPQHF. CDR3 sequence (DNA): TGTGCCAGCAGTGACGGCGGGTTTTATCAGCCCCAGCATTTT.

J is TRBJ1-1 and V is TRBV9; maybe TRBD1 (6 bases). Trimming left V 0 bases short and J 7 bases short, with 16 bases between. Per germline, CDR1 SGDLS and CDR2 YYNGEE. This CDR3 is built from 15 residues. CDR3 amino acids: CASSVVGGGGDEAFF. Here the CDR3 DNA reads TGTGCCAGCAGCGTAGTCGGGGGAGGGGGTGATGAAGCTTTCTTT.

The rearrangement links TRBV10-1 to TRBJ1-2; maybe TRBD1 (6 bases). The germline CDR1 and CDR2 sequences are WNHNN and SYGVQD (reference sequence). Trimming took 7 bases from V and 5 from J, leaving 17 bases between them. This CDR3 contains 14 residues. The CDR3 spells CASMPWGGLYGYTF. The CDR3 bases are TGCGCCAGCATGCCCTGGGGGGGGCTGTATGGCTACACCTTC.

The chain recombines TRBV18 with TRBJ2-6; D gene ambiguous. With 3 bases removed from V and 0 bases from J, the gap between germline ends came to 21 bases. Germline V gene sequence: CDR1 KGHSH, CDR2 LQKENI. This CDR3 has 20 residues. CDR3 in DNA: TGTGCCAGCTCACCTGTATGGCTCGTCAGCCCTAACTCTGGGGCCAACGTCCTGACTTTC. Its translation: CASSPVWLVSPNSGANVLTF.

This rearrangement joins TRBV5-1 to TRBJ2-1, with 8 positions matching TRBD1. Germline CDR1 is SGHRS and CDR2 is YFSETQ. This CDR3 is 14 amino acids long. The J segment lost 2 bases and the V segment lost 3 bases, leaving 1 base of the junction unmatched. CDR3 amino acids: CASSSGGTYNEQFF. CDR3 DNA: TGCGCCAGCAGCTCAGGGGGCACCTACAATGAGCAGTTCTTC.

The V call is TRBV7-2, the J call TRBJ1-4, with TRBD1 identical over 9 bases. Germline CDR1 SGHTA, CDR2 FQGNSA. V dropped 3 bases and J dropped 8; count of bases not matched to a gene: 7. CDR3 length: 15 residues. CDR3 DNA: TGTGCCAGCAGCTTGGGGACAGGGAGCGGGGAAAAACTGTTTTTT. Its protein is CASSLGTGSGEKLFF.

The rearrangement links TRBV2 to TRBJ1-5; 8 nucleotides match TRBD1. This CDR3 is 17 amino acids long. With 4 bases clipped from V and 0 bases from J, the junction kept 8 bases outside the gene matches. Germline assignment: CDR1 SNHLY and CDR2 FYNNEI. The chain's CDR3 is CASSVSGQGYSNQPQHF. The CDR3 DNA is TGTGCCAGCAGTGTCTCCGGACAGGGTTATAGCAATCAGCCCCAGCATTTT.

Remarks on this clone: At one boundary the junction diverges from the germline segment, which might be a read error. This chain connects TRBV7-7 to TRBJ1-1; 7 bases map to TRBD1. CDR1 is SSHAT, CDR2 FNYEAQ, per germline (reference sequence). The CDR3 has 14 amino acids. The CDR3 coding sequence is TGTGCTAGCAGCCACAGGGGCGGGGACACTGAAGCTTTCTTT. Translating gives CASSHRGGDTEAFF. Variable domain in full (rest from reference TRBV7-7 and TRBJ1-1): GAGVSQSPRYKVTKRGQDVTLRCDPISSHATLYWYQQALGQGPEFLTYFNYEAQPDKSGLPSDRFSAERPEGSISTLTIQRTEQRDSAMYRCASSHRGGDTEAFFGQGTRLTVV.

The chain combines TRBV30 with TRBJ2-6, with a tentative D call TRBD2 (5 bases). Germline CDR1 is GTSNPN and CDR2 is SVGIG (reference sequence). Trimming removed 0 bases from V and 0 bases from J, with 12 bases in between. This CDR3 comprises 17 residues. CDR3: CAWSVRGSLSGANVLTF. The CDR3 coding sequence is TGTGCCTGGAGTGTACGAGGGTCACTCTCTGGGGCCAACGTCCTGACTTTC.

The V and J genes are TRBV7-2 and TRBJ1-4; 12 bases align to TRBD1. The CDR3 length is 13 residues. Trimming at V came to 8 bases and at J to 8 bases, leaving 3 bases not matched to a gene. Germline CDR1 and CDR2: SGHTA and FQGNSA. The CDR3 loop reads CASGDRGREKLFF. The CDR3 DNA is TGTGCCAGCGGGGACAGGGGGCGGGAAAAACTGTTTTTT.